Presented here are 24 T cell receptor beta chains from one specimen sequenced in a study of cytomegalovirus exposure and HLA in healthy donors. PCR was performed using 60 Vbeta and 13 Jbeta primers. The repertoire was sequenced with immunoSEQ multiplex PCR; TCRdb's copy has only in-frame clones and lacks some. The data show about 120,000 clones, roughly 80% seen once. Sequencing was carried out using PBMCs. These receptors originate from a woman aged 40 to 50 in good health and CMV-seropositive.

The chain combines TRBV28 with TRBJ2-7, with 10 nucleotides matching TRBD1. The CDR3 contains 17 residues. Trimming took 6 bases from V and 4 from J; bases not matched to a gene: 15. Germline CDR1 reads MDHEN; CDR2 reads SYDVKM. CDR3 DNA sequence: TGTGCCAGCAGCCCTATACCCGGACAGGGGGTTTTTTACGAGCAGTACTTC. Its translation is CASSPIPGQGVFYEQYF.

The chain joins TRBV28 to TRBJ2-3; 9 bases are shared with TRBD2. This CDR3 contains 16 residues. The germline V gene encodes CDR1 MDHEN and CDR2 SYDVKM. Trimming at V came to 5 bases and at J to 7 bases, leaving 13 bases not matched to a gene. CDR3 in DNA: TGTGCCAGCAGTAAGTCCCAAGCGGGAGGCTACAATACGCAGTATTTT. It codes for CASSKSQAGGYNTQYF. Full variable domain (outside the CDR3, taken from reference TRBV28 and TRBJ2-3): DVKVTQSSRYLVKRTGEKVFLECVQDMDHENMFWYRQDPGLGLRLIYFSYDVKMKEKGDIPEGYSVSREKKERFSLILESASTNQTSMYLCASSKSQAGGYNTQYFGPGTRLTVL.

The rearrangement links TRBV5-4 to TRBJ1-1; 8 bases agree with TRBD1. The germline CDR1 and CDR2 sequences are SGHNT and YYREEE (reference sequence). V gave up 5 bases and J gave up 3 bases; unmatched junction bases: 6. CDR3 size: 14 residues. This CDR3 reads CASSPGQGYTEAFF. The CDR3, as DNA: TGTGCCAGCAGTCCCGGACAGGGATACACTGAAGCTTTCTTT. Full variable domain (missing parts from reference TRBV5-4 and TRBJ1-1): ETGVTQSPTHLIKTRGQQVTLRCSSQSGHNTVSWYQQALGQGPQFIFQYYREEENGRGNFPPRFSGLQFPNYSSELNVNALELDDSALYLCASSPGQGYTEAFFGQGTRLTVV.

The CDR3 loop is CASSRGAWREFPYEQYF. In nucleotides, the CDR3 is TGTGCCAGCAGTCGGGGGGCTTGGCGGGAATTCCCCTACGAGCAGTACTTC. The chain uses TRBV28 and TRBJ2-7; maybe TRBD2 (7 bases). The CDR3 is made up of 17 amino acids. V gave up 5 bases and J gave up 2 bases, with 22 bases separating them. The V gene's germline CDR1 is MDHEN and CDR2 SYDVKM. Based on the CDR3 plus reference TRBV28 and TRBJ2-7, the full variable domain is DVKVTQSSRYLVKRTGEKVFLECVQDMDHENMFWYRQDPGLGLRLIYFSYDVKMKEKGDIPEGYSVSREKKERFSLILESASTNQTSMYLCASSRGAWREFPYEQYFGPGTRLTVT.

This chain links TRBV9 with TRBJ1-1, with a possible D match to TRBD1 (6 bases). Trimming stripped 5 bases from V and 1 base from J, with 15 bases between. Germline V CDR1 and CDR2: SGDLS, YYNGEE. This CDR3 region has 15 residues. The CDR3 DNA reads as TGTGCCAGCAGAGAAGGAGCAGGGGCGAACACTGAAGCTTTCTTT. Amino acids: CASREGAGANTEAFF.

This chain uses TRBV11-2 with TRBJ2-7, with 7 bases that match TRBD2. The CDR3 totals 14 residues. CDR1 is SGHAT and CDR2 is FQNNGV in the germline V gene. Trimming at V came to 1 base and at J to 4 bases, leaving 4 bases not matched to a gene. The CDR3 spells CASSLGGGPYEQYF. The CDR3 bases are TGTGCCAGCAGCTTAGGCGGGGGACCTTACGAGCAGTACTTC.

This clone appeared a few times. V usage is TRBV30 and J usage is TRBJ2-7; D perhaps matches TRBD2 (6 bases). Germline CDR1 GTSNPN, CDR2 SVGIG (reference sequence). V lost 2 bases to trimming and J lost 2 bases, with 13 bases between them. The CDR3 contains 14 residues. CDR3 sequence: CAWSPKGLPYEQYF. The CDR3 DNA follows: TGTGCCTGGAGTCCGAAGGGACTGCCCTACGAGCAGTACTTC. Full variable domain (outside the CDR3, taken from reference TRBV30 and TRBJ2-7): SQTIHQWPATLVQPVGSPLSLECTVEGTSNPNLYWYRQAAGRGLQLLFYSVGIGQISSEVPQNLSASRPQDRQFILSSKKLLLSDSGFYLCAWSPKGLPYEQYFGPGTRLTVT.

The chain carries TRBV6-5 and TRBJ2-5, with 12 bases aligning to TRBD2. The J call may be in error: the DNA end matches TRBJ2-7 better. CDR1 and CDR2 from the germline V gene are MNHEY and SVGAGI. This CDR3 is built from 15 residues. CDR3 nucleotides: TGTGCCAGCAGTCAGGGGACTAGCGGGTCCTACGAGCAGTACTTC. Amino acids: CASSQGTSGSYEQYF.

There are a few counts of this clone. V and J are TRBV2 and TRBJ2-1; 12 bases agree with TRBD2. From germline, CDR1 is SNHLY and CDR2 FYNNEI. CDR3 size: 16 residues. The V segment lost 6 bases and the J segment 7 bases; nucleotides outside the gene matches: 10. In DNA form, the CDR3 reads TGTGCCAGCAGAGGCTCGACTAGCGGGAGAGGTAATGAGCAGTTCTTC. It is translated as CASRGSTSGRGNEQFF.

The rearrangement uses TRBV5-1 and TRBJ1-6; no reliable D call. Germline loops: CDR1 SGHRS, CDR2 YFSETQ. This CDR3 contains 16 residues. V was clipped by 0 bases and J by 3 bases, with 10 bases between them. CDR3: CASSLEVVNYNSPLHF. The CDR3 DNA reads TGCGCCAGCAGCTTGGAAGTAGTAAACTATAATTCACCCCTCCACTTT. Variable domain in full (rest from reference TRBV5-1 and TRBJ1-6): KAGVTQTPRYLIKTRGQQVTLSCSPISGHRSVSWYQQTPGQGLQFLFEYFSETQRNKGNFPGRFSGRQFSNSRSEMNVSTLELGDSALYLCASSLEVVNYNSPLHFGNGTRLTVT.

The chain links TRBV4-1 to TRBJ2-7, with 8 bases that match TRBD2. Germline CDR1 and CDR2: MGHRA and YSYEKL. This CDR3 contains 16 residues. The trim removed 0 bases at V and 0 bases at J, leaving 4 bases unmatched. The CDR3 here is CASSQERSGSSYEQYF. The CDR3 coding sequence is TGCGCCAGCAGCCAAGAGAGGAGCGGGAGCTCCTACGAGCAGTACTTC.

For the CDR3, the DNA is TGTGCCAGCAGTGAATGGGGGCTAGCGGCGAACACCGGGGAGCTGTTTTTT. Its translation is CASSEWGLAANTGELFF. This chain uses TRBV25-1 with TRBJ2-2; tentatively, D is TRBD2 (7 bases). The CDR3 covers 17 residues. V lost 1 base and J lost 0, with 12 bases in between. Per the germline V gene, CDR1 is MGHDK and CDR2 is SYGVNS.

The rearrangement joins TRBV15 to TRBJ2-1; the match to TRBD1 covers 7 bases. Trimming took 2 bases from V and 10 from J; bases not matched to a gene: 5. Germline loops: CDR1 LNHNV, CDR2 YYDKDF (reference sequence). CDR3 length equals 13 residues. This CDR3 reads CATSRIGQDEQFF. In DNA, the CDR3 is TGTGCCACCAGCAGAATTGGACAGGACGAGCAGTTCTTC.

The chain employs TRBV5-5 and TRBJ1-2; D gene ambiguous. Per germline, CDR1 SGHKS and CDR2 YYEKEE (reference sequence). V lost 0 bases to trimming and J lost 7 bases, with 7 bases between them. The CDR3 runs to 12 residues. The DNA for the CDR3 is TGTGCCAGCAGCTTGGCACTGTCTGGCTACACCTTC. This gives the protein CASSLALSGYTF.

The rearrangement uses TRBV27 and TRBJ2-1; 12 bases agree with TRBD2. CDR3 size: 15 residues. Germline loops: CDR1 MNHEY, CDR2 SMNVEV (reference sequence). Losses at the gene ends were 3 bases for V and 7 bases for J; bases not matched to a gene: 4. This chain's CDR3 is CASSLLTSGSNEQFF. CDR3 coding DNA: TGTGCCAGCAGTTTGTTGACTAGCGGGAGTAATGAGCAGTTCTTC.

The V and J genes are TRBV27 and TRBJ2-1; D gene ambiguous. With 8 bases removed from V and 4 bases from J, the gap between germline ends came to 6 bases. This CDR3 comprises 11 residues. Germline assignment: CDR1 MNHEY and CDR2 SMNVEV (reference sequence). CDR3 amino acids: CASFTYNEQFF. CDR3 in DNA: TGTGCCAGCTTCACATACAATGAGCAGTTCTTC.

The rearrangement links TRBV2 to TRBJ2-7; D is perhaps TRBD2 (6 bases). The CDR3 has 15 residues. The germline V gene has CDR1 SNHLY and CDR2 FYNNEI. Trimming left V 4 bases short and J 2 bases short, with 15 bases between. The CDR3 DNA reads as TGTGCCAGCAGTGGAACTAGCCGTGACACCTACGAGCAGTACTTC. Its translation: CASSGTSRDTYEQYF.

This clone was seen once. This chain uses TRBV19 with TRBJ2-7; D is undetermined. With 3 bases removed from V and 3 bases from J, the gap between germline ends came to 9 bases. Germline-derived CDR1 and CDR2 are LNHDA and SQIVND (reference sequence). This CDR3 is built from 13 residues. CDR3 loop: CASSIQPLYEQYF. The CDR3 DNA sequence: TGTGCCAGTAGTATCCAACCACTCTACGAGCAGTACTTC.

This clone is a singleton in its sample. The gene calls are TRBV9 and TRBJ1-1; tentatively, D is TRBD1 (5 bases). The CDR3 contains 14 residues. CDR1 is SGDLS, CDR2 YYNGEE, per germline. Between the trimmed V and J ends, which lost 3 bases and 0 bases, there was a span of 9 bases. CDR3 sequence: CASSASGMNTEAFF. The CDR3 nucleotides are TGTGCCAGCAGCGCCTCAGGGATGAACACTGAAGCTTTCTTT.

The chain recombines TRBV9 with TRBJ2-5; D is possibly TRBD1 (5 bases). Trimming took off 5 bases at V and 4 bases at J, with 18 bases between the two ends. The CDR3 runs 15 residues. The germline CDR1 and CDR2 sequences are SGDLS and YYNGEE. Here the CDR3 reads CASRMGRRDRETQYF. In DNA form, the CDR3 reads TGTGCCAGCAGGATGGGCCGCAGAGACAGAGAGACCCAGTACTTC.

The chain is built from TRBV4-1 and TRBJ2-1; 7 bases align to TRBD2. CDR3 length equals 17 residues. CDR1 is MGHRA and CDR2 is YSYEKL in the germline V gene. The J segment lost 4 bases and the V segment lost 1 base, leaving 10 bases of the junction unmatched. CDR3 loop: CASSQVTSESIYNEQFF. The CDR3 DNA reads as TGCGCCAGCAGCCAAGTCACTAGCGAAAGTATATACAATGAGCAGTTCTTC.

The rearrangement uses TRBV7-9 and TRBJ1-1; 7 nucleotides align to TRBD1. J gave up 2 bases and V 6 bases, and 12 bases lay outside the gene matches. Germline V lookup: CDR1 SEHNR, CDR2 FQNEAQ (reference sequence). The CDR3 has 16 amino acids. The CDR3 loop is CASRGGWTGLNTEAFF. The CDR3, as DNA: TGTGCCAGCAGAGGAGGGTGGACAGGCCTTAACACTGAAGCTTTCTTT.

The rearrangement joins TRBV5-1 to TRBJ2-1; 14 bases line up with TRBD2. This CDR3 comprises 16 residues. Germline V lookup: CDR1 SGHRS, CDR2 YFSETQ. V was pared by 0 bases and J by 10 bases, with 6 bases of the junction left unmatched. The chain's CDR3 is CASSLGWGLAGEEQFF. Written as DNA, the CDR3 is TGCGCCAGCAGCTTGGGTTGGGGACTAGCGGGAGAGGAGCAGTTCTTC.

This rearrangement joins TRBV25-1 to TRBJ2-7, with 13 bases fitting TRBD2. There are 15 residues in the CDR3. Losses at the gene ends were 2 bases for V and 3 bases for J; bases not matched to a gene: 1. CDR1 MGHDK and CDR2 SYGVNS come from the germline V gene. The CDR3 nucleotides read TGTGCCAGCAGTGAACGGACTAGCGGGAGCTACGAGCAGTACTTC. This gives the protein CASSERTSGSYEQYF.